This entry lists 18 T cell receptor beta chains sequenced from one sample in a study of OX40 agonist ivuxolimab in advanced cancers. Generated by immunoSEQ multiplex PCR, the TCRdb table keeps only in-frame clones and is missing some. The data contain around 60,000 clones, about 91% of them singletons. The sequenced sample was CD4+ or CD8+ T cells sorted from blood, obtained in a trial of the OX40 agonist ivuxolimab. The receptor set was obtained from an adult with an advanced solid tumor such as melanoma, head and neck, liver or kidney cancer.

The chain recombines TRBV5-1 with TRBJ2-1; D not resolved. CDR1 and CDR2 (germline): SGHRS, YFSETQ. This CDR3 has 12 amino acids. V was shortened by 2 bases and J by 6 bases, with 6 bases between the two germline ends. CDR3 residues: CASSFLVNEQFF. CDR3 bases: TGCGCCAGCAGCTTTCTGGTCAATGAGCAGTTCTTC.

This clone was picked up a small number of times. Additional DNA sequences in this sample encode the identical CDR3. The V gene is TRBV27, the J gene TRBJ2-7; D gene uncertain. Looked up from germline, CDR1 is MNHEY and CDR2 is SMNVEV (reference sequence). The V gene lost 5 bases and the J gene lost 2 bases, with 10 bases spanning the gap. The CDR3 contains 13 residues. The CDR3 reads CASSPGRTYEQYF. The DNA for the CDR3 is TGTGCCAGCAGTCCCGGGCGTACCTACGAGCAGTACTTC.

The V call is TRBV2, the J call TRBJ2-7; 10 bases fit TRBD1. CDR3 length: 14 amino acids. In germline, CDR1 is SNHLY, CDR2 FYNNEI. Trimming took 6 bases from V and 2 from J; bases not matched to a gene: 4. CDR3: CASRRDRGTYEQYF. CDR3 nucleotides: TGTGCCAGCAGGCGGGACAGGGGAACCTACGAGCAGTACTTC. The full variable domain, completed using reference TRBV2 and TRBJ2-7, is EPEVTQTPSHQVTQMGQEVILRCVPISNHLYFYWYRQILGQKVEFLVSFYNNEISEKSEIFDDQFSVERPDGSNFTLKIRSTKLEDSAMYFCASRRDRGTYEQYFGPGTRLTVT.

Remarks on this clone: Other DNA sequences in this specimen translate into the identical CDR3. The chain recombines TRBV6-1 with TRBJ2-3; 7 positions agree with TRBD2. The CDR3 length is 16 residues. Germline CDR1 MNHNS, CDR2 SASEGT. V shed 2 bases, J shed 4 bases, and the junction held 9 bases outside the gene matches. This CDR3 reads CASSERGGRGSDTQYF. The CDR3 DNA is TGTGCCAGCAGTGAACGGGGCGGGAGAGGCTCAGATACGCAGTATTTT.

The V gene is TRBV6-5, the J gene TRBJ2-5; TRBD1 is a possible D gene (7 bases). CDR1 is MNHEY and CDR2 is SVGAGI in the germline V gene. The CDR3 is made up of 15 amino acids. V was trimmed by 5 bases and J by 3 bases, leaving 16 bases between them. CDR3: CASSVGGGTEETQYF. DNA for the CDR3: TGTGCCAGCAGTGTGGGTGGGGGGACAGAAGAGACCCAGTACTTC.

The chain couples TRBV27 to TRBJ2-5, with TRBD2 identical over 14 bases. V trimming: 5 bases; J trimming: 4 bases; junction bases outside the gene matches: 3. Germline loops: CDR1 MNHEY, CDR2 SMNVEV (reference sequence). CDR3 length: 15 amino acids. The CDR3, as DNA: TGTGCCAGCAGTCCCGGGACTAGCGGGGGAGAGACCCAGTACTTC. Its protein product is CASSPGTSGGETQYF.

This rearrangement joins TRBV7-6 to TRBJ2-7; unclear D gene. Per germline, CDR1 SGHVS and CDR2 FNYEAQ. V was trimmed by 2 bases and J by 3 bases, leaving 5 bases between them. The CDR3 length is 12 residues. CDR3 residues: CASSLPLYEQYF. CDR3 DNA sequence: TGTGCCAGCAGCTTACCCCTCTACGAGCAGTACTTC.

The J gene is TRBJ2-3, the V gene TRBV18; 7 bases align to TRBD2. Per germline, CDR1 KGHSH and CDR2 LQKENI. This CDR3 has 19 amino acids. The junction had 21 bases not matched to a gene; V was cut back by 3 bases and J by 6 bases. The CDR3 nucleotides are TGTGCCAGCTCACCCGATCTTAAACTAGCGACCTATGCCGTGGATACGCAGTATTTT. This codes for CASSPDLKLATYAVDTQYF.

The chain combines TRBV27 with TRBJ1-4; D remains unclear. The CDR3 runs to 10 residues. V lost 7 bases and J lost 4, with 1 base in between. The germline V gene has CDR1 MNHEY and CDR2 SMNVEV (reference sequence). The CDR3, as DNA: TGTGCCAGCAATAATGAAAAACTGTTTTTT. This codes for CASNNEKLFF.

The chain couples TRBV13 to TRBJ2-1; 14 nucleotides match TRBD2. The CDR3 covers 16 residues. Germline assignment: CDR1 PRHDT and CDR2 FYEKMQ (reference sequence). Trimming took 1 base from V and 7 from J; bases not matched to a gene: 3. CDR3 coding DNA: TGTGCCAGCAGCTTAGTTGGGACTAGCGGGAGAAATGAGCAGTTCTTC. Encoded protein: CASSLVGTSGRNEQFF. Full variable domain (rest looked up from reference TRBV13 and TRBJ2-1): AAGVIQSPRHLIKEKRETATLKCYPIPRHDTVYWYQQGPGQDPQFLISFYEKMQSDKGSIPDRFSAQQFSDYHSELNMSSLELGDSALYFCASSLVGTSGRNEQFFGPGTRLTVL.

J is TRBJ1-2 and V is TRBV25-1; 7 bases map to TRBD1. Per the germline V gene, CDR1 is MGHDK and CDR2 is SYGVNS. The CDR3 extends over 13 amino acids. V shed 6 bases and J 4 bases; nucleotides not matched to a gene: 5. The CDR3 DNA follows: TGTGCCAGCAGCAACAGGGGAGGCTATGGCTACACCTTC. As protein: CASSNRGGYGYTF.

This chain connects TRBV5-4 to TRBJ2-5; 7 bases align to TRBD1. Germline CDR1 SGHNT, CDR2 YYREEE (reference sequence). Losses at the gene ends were 3 bases for V and 0 bases for J; bases not matched to a gene: 8. The CDR3 runs 16 residues. The CDR3 loop reads CASSSTGERDQETQYF. The CDR3 DNA follows: TGTGCCAGCAGCTCTACAGGGGAGAGGGACCAAGAGACCCAGTACTTC.

This chain connects TRBV2 to TRBJ2-3; 7 bases fit TRBD2. The CDR3 consists of 16 residues. V shed 7 bases, J shed 0 bases, and the junction held 10 bases outside the gene matches. Germline V gene data show CDR1 as SNHLY and CDR2 as FYNNEI. CDR3 loop: CASNRLSSGSTDTQYF. The CDR3, as DNA: TGTGCCAGCAACCGACTGTCTAGCGGAAGCACAGATACGCAGTATTTT.

This clone came up a few times. The chain employs TRBV5-4 and TRBJ2-6, with a possible D match to TRBD2 (6 bases). The germline V and J ends were trimmed by 4 bases and 0 bases, with 11 bases remaining between them. The CDR3 spans 16 residues. Per germline, CDR1 SGHNT and CDR2 YYREEE (reference sequence). The DNA for the CDR3 is TGTGCCAGCAGCCAAGACGGGGGCTCTGGGGCCAACGTCCTGACTTTC. This codes for CASSQDGGSGANVLTF.

The genes are TRBV4-1 and TRBJ2-3; D is perhaps TRBD1 or TRBD2 (5 bases each). This CDR3 spans 14 amino acids. Per the germline V gene, CDR1 is MGHRA and CDR2 is YSYEKL. V gave up 1 base and J gave up 5 bases, with 10 bases separating them. CDR3 DNA sequence: TGCGCCAGCAGCCAAGGAGGGGATGTAGATACGCAGTATTTT. It codes for CASSQGGDVDTQYF.

J is TRBJ2-3 and V is TRBV7-6; D unresolved. V shed 0 bases and J shed 4 bases, with 5 bases lying between them. Germline-derived CDR1 and CDR2 are SGHVS and FNYEAQ. There are 13 residues in the CDR3. Written as DNA, the CDR3 is TGTGCCAGCAGCTTAGCGGATTCAGATACGCAGTATTTT. Its protein is CASSLADSDTQYF.

This chain connects TRBV9 to TRBJ1-2; the match to TRBD1 covers 11 bases. This CDR3 comprises 15 residues. CDR1 is SGDLS and CDR2 is YYNGEE in the germline V gene. J lost 2 bases, V lost 4 bases, and 4 bases had no gene match. CDR3 coding DNA: TGTGCCAGCAGCCCAGGACAGGGGGCGAACTATGGCTACACCTTC. Translation: CASSPGQGANYGYTF.

This chain connects TRBV9 to TRBJ2-3; 11 bases agree with TRBD2. The CDR3 totals 15 residues. Germline CDR1 SGDLS, CDR2 YYNGEE. V shed 3 bases, J shed 6 bases, and the junction held 6 bases outside the gene matches. CDR3 sequence (DNA): TGTGCCAGCAGCGCCCGACTAGCGGGATTCGATACGCAGTATTTT. Its protein is CASSARLAGFDTQYF.